This T cell receptor (beta chain) was sequenced in a study of beta chain features in type 1 diabetes. Study at large: Age, gender and cell yields were similar between patients and healthy donors. All samples yielded 100 million to 140 million examined sorted cells.

Looked up from germline, CDR1 is SQVTM and CDR2 is ANQGSEA. Trimming stripped 6 bases from V and 4 bases from J, with 15 bases between. This CDR3 is built from 13 residues. Notes on the study in general: Whether TCRB rearrangement is influenced by HLA type went unresolved here. Within each of all four CD4+ subsets, Type 1 diabetes patients had TCRB CDR3s that were moderately but significantly shorter.

Every isolated RNA sample was fully reverse transcribed, so sequencing captured expressed TCRB transcripts. Using immunoSEQ multiplex PCR, the repertoire was profiled, and TCRdb retains in-frame clones only, with some absent. The sample lists roughly 500,000 clones; roughly 10% were seen once. On this clone: Its antigen is not known.

The specimen sequenced was naive CD4+ T cells from blood. This TCR was sampled from a woman between 18 and 29 years old in good health. The rearrangement joins TRBV29-1 to TRBJ2-5, with TRBD2 as a possible D gene (6 bases). Here the CDR3 reads CSVRKDYRETQYF. For the CDR3, the DNA is TGCAGCGTCCGGAAGGACTACCGAGAGACCCAGTACTTC.